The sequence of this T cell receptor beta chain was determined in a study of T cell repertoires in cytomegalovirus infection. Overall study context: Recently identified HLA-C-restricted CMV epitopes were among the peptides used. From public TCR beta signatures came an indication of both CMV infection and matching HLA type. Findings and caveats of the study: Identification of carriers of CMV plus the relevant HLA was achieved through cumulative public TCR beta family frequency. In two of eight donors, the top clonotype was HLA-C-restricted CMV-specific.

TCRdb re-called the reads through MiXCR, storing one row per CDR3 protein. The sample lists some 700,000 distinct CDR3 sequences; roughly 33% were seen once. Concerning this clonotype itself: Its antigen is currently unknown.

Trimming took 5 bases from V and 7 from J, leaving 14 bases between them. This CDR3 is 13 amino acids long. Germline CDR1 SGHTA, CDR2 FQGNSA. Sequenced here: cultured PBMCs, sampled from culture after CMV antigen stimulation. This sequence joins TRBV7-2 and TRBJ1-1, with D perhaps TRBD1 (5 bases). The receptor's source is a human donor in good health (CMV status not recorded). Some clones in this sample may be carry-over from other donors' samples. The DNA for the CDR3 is TGTGCCAGCAGCGCAAACAGGTGGGGTGAAGCTTTCTTT. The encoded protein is CASSANRWGEAFF. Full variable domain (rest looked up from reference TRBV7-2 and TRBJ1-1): GAGVSQSPSNKVTEKGKDVELRCDPISGHTALYWYRQSLGQGLEFLIYFQGNSAPDKSGLPSDRFSAERTGGSVSTLTIQRTQQEDSAVYLCASSANRWGEAFFGQGTRLTVV.